A few counts support the clone carrying this T cell receptor (beta chain). The CDR3 is made up of 16 amino acids. Germline lookup yields CDR1 SGHVS and CDR2 FQNEAQ. Unmatched junction bases numbered 8, after V lost 5 bases and J lost 5 bases. The assay was immunoSEQ multiplex PCR, and TCRdb's table has in-frame clones only and misses some. The data show roughly 200,000 clones, roughly 75% seen once. The data were obtained in a study of blood T cell repertoires in COVID-19. About the study: The study drew acute and convalescent COVID-19 samples from the United States, Italy and Spain. The cDNA or gDNA used as material had been derived from T cells, B-cell-depleted T cells, or PBMCs.

The rearrangement links TRBV7-8 to TRBJ2-1, with 11 nucleotides matching TRBD2. The sequence was collected from an older man with active or convalescent COVID-19. The sample was peripheral blood. The CDR3 bases are TGTGCCAGCAGCCAGGTTGGTAGCGGGAGGGACAATGAGCAGTTCTTC. Protein: CASSQVGSGRDNEQFF.